A single sample is the source of the 5 T cell receptor beta chains below, sequenced in a study of TIL therapy for anti-PD-1-resistant metastatic lung cancer. The immunoSEQ assay was v3. TCRdb keeps only in-frame clones here, not all; method: immunoSEQ multiplex PCR. Among several thousand clones listed, around 74% were seen once. Documented time point: pre-treatment sample, taken before nivolumab and TIL therapy. Pleural nodules or supraclavicular lymph nodes made up most of the excised metastases sampled. The sequences come from tumor tissue, collected at baseline. The receptors here all came from a person aged 25 to 79 with non-small cell lung cancer.

This rearrangement joins TRBV7-9 to TRBJ1-4; D call uncertain. Germline CDR1 is SEHNR and CDR2 is FQNEAQ (reference sequence). The CDR3 consists of 14 residues. V was trimmed by 4 bases and J by 12 bases, leaving 18 bases between them. The CDR3 DNA sequence: TGTGCCAGCAGCTCCGTGTCGCAGAGTAGTGAACTGTTTTTT. It translates to CASSSVSQSSELFF.

The V gene is TRBV11-2, the J gene TRBJ1-6, with TRBD1 matching over 8 bases. With 3 bases clipped from V and 5 bases from J, the junction kept 3 bases outside the gene matches. The CDR3 has 15 residues. The V gene's germline CDR1 is SGHAT and CDR2 FQNNGV. The CDR3 bases are TGTGCCAGCAGCTTTCAGGGGGCGAATAATTCACCCCTCCACTTT. Its translation: CASSFQGANNSPLHF.

The chain uses TRBV29-1 and TRBJ2-1; D is unresolved. The germline CDR1 and CDR2 sequences are SQVTM and ANQGSEA. V gave up 2 bases and J gave up 6 bases, with 14 bases separating them. The CDR3 is 14 residues long. CDR3 region: CSVEPAQSPNEQFF. The CDR3, as DNA: TGCAGCGTTGAACCAGCGCAATCCCCCAATGAGCAGTTCTTC.

This clone occurred a few times. This sequence joins TRBV19 and TRBJ1-6, with a tentative D call TRBD1 (5 bases). The CDR3 covers 13 residues. Germline CDR1 and CDR2: LNHDA and SQIVND (reference sequence). The CDR3 DNA reads TGTGCTACTGGGCCAGGGCGGCGATCACCCCTCCACTTT. Amino acids: CATGPGRRSPLHF. Full variable domain (rest looked up from reference TRBV19 and TRBJ1-6): DGGITQSPKYLFRKEGQNVTLSCEQNLNHDAMYWYRQDPGQGLRLIYYSQIVNDFQKGDIAEGYSVSREKKESFPLTVTSAQKNPTAFYLCATGPGRRSPLHFGNGTRLTVT.

This clone was counted once. The J gene is TRBJ2-3, the V gene TRBV27; 7 nucleotides agree with TRBD1. The CDR3 consists of 14 residues. Germline V gene data show CDR1 as MNHEY and CDR2 as SMNVEV (reference sequence). Trimming took 2 bases from V and 1 from J; bases not matched to a gene: 0. This CDR3 is CASSLDRGTDTQYF. For the CDR3, the DNA is TGTGCCAGCAGTTTAGACAGGGGCACAGATACGCAGTATTTT.